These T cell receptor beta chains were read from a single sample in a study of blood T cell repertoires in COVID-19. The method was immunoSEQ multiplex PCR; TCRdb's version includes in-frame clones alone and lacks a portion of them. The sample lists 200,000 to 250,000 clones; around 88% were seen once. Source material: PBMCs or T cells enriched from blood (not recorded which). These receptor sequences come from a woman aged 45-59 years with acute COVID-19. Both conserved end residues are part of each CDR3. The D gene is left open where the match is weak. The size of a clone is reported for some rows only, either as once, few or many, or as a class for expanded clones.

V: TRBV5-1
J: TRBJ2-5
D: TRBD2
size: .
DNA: TGCGCCAGCAGCCCACTGGCCGGGGGGAGGGAGACCCAGTACTTC
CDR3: CASSPLAGGRETQYF

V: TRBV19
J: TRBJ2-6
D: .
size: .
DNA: TGTGCCAGTAGTACGTACTCTTTTGGGGCCAACGTCCTGACTTTC
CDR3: CASSTYSFGANVLTF

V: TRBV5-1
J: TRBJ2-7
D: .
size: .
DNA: TGCGCCAGCAGCTTGAGTATGAGCTTTACCTACGAGCAGTACTTC
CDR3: CASSLSMSFTYEQYF

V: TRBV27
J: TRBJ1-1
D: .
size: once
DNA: TGTGCCAGCAGGCCCAGGGAAAACACTGAAGCTTTCTTT
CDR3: CASRPRENTEAFF

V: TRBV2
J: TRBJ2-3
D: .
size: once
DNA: TGTGCCAGCGGGCAGGGGCCCAGCGCAGATACGCAGTATTTT
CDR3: CASGQGPSADTQYF

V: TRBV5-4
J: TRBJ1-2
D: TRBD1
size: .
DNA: TGTGCCAGCAGCTGGACAGGGAACTATGGCTACACCTTC
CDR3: CASSWTGNYGYTF

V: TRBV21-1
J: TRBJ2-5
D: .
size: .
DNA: TGTGCCAGCAGCAAAAATTGTCCCGGGACAGGGATCGAGACCCAGTACTTC
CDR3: CASSKNCPGTGIETQYF

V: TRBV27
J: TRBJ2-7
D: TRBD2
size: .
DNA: TGTGCCAGCAGTTCACGGACTAGCGGGAACGAGCAGTACTTC
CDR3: CASSSRTSGNEQYF

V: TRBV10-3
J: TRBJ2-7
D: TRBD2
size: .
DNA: TGTGCCATCAGTGAGGGGGTAGCGGGAGGTTACGAGCAGTACTTC
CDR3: CAISEGVAGGYEQYF

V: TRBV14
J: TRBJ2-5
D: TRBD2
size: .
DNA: TGTGCCAGCAGCCAAGGTGGGACTAGCGGCGGTCAAGAGACCCAGTACTTC
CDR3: CASSQGGTSGGQETQYF

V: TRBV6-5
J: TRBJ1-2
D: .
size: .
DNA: TGTGCCAGCAGGACAAACTTAGCTAACTATGGCTACACCTTC
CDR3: CASRTNLANYGYTF